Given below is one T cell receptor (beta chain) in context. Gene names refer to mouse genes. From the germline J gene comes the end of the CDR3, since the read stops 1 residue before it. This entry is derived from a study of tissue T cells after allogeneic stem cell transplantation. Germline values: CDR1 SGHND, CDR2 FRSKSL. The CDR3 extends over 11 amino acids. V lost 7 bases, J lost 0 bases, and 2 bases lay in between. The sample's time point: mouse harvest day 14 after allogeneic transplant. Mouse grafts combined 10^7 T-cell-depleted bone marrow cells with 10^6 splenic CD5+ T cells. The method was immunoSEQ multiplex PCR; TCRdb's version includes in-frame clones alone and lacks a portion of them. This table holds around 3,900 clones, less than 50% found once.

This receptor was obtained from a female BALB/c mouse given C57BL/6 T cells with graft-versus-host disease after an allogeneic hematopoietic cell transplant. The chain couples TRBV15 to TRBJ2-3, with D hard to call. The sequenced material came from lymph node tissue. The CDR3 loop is CASTSAETLYF. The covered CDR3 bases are TGTGCCAGCACCAGTGCAGAAACGCTGTAT.